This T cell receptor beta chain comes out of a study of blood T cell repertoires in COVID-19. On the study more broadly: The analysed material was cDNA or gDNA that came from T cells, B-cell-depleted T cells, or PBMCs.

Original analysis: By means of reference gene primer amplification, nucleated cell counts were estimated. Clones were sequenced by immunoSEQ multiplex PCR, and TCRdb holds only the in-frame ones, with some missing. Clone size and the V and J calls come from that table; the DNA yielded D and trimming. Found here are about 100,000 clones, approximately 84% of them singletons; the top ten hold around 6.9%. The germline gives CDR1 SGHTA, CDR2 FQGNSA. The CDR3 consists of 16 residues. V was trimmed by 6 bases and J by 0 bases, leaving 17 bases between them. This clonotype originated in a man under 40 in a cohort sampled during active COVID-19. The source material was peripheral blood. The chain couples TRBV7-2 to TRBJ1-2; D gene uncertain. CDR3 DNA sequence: TGTGCCAGCAGTGCCGCGCCGAACGCCGCTAACTATGGCTACACCTTC. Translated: CASSAAPNAANYGYTF. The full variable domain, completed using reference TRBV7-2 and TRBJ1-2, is GAGVSQSPSNKVTEKGKDVELRCDPISGHTALYWYRQSLGQGLEFLIYFQGNSAPDKSGLPSDRFSAERTGGSVSTLTIQRTQQEDSAVYLCASSAAPNAANYGYTFGSGTRLTVV.